The following is a T cell receptor (beta chain) sequence with its context. No cognate antigen has been identified for it. The CDR3, from cysteine to phenylalanine, totals 13 residues. No coding sequence is recorded. The germline V gene encodes CDR1 SGHRS and CDR2 YFSETQ. These data belong to a study of monozygotic twins with inflammatory bowel disease (dated by TCRdb to about 2019). About the investigation overall: The full study comprised approximately 28 monozygotic twin pairs: nine German pairs (four IBD-concordant, five IBD-discordant) and 19 IBD-discordant Danish pairs. Each individual had, on average, about 151 000 unique TCRalpha sequences and 181 000 unique TCRbeta sequences available for analysis. The search for disease-associated traits relied mainly on comparing, within discordant pairs, IBD patients with their genetically identical healthy co-twins. What the work shows at the level of the full study, not this receptor alone: IBD patients shared fewer clonotypes with other individuals than healthy twins did, most markedly in patients showing signs of disease activity. Repertoire similarity did not differ between concordant and discordant twins, which could be due to limited statistical power. Background noise and inter-individual variability may have been introduced into the repertoires by the differing immunosuppressive treatments among patients. TCRbeta repertoire diversity, by inverse Simpson index, was decreased in IBD patients compared with their healthy co-twins. The results gave no support for a single strong signal or clonotype linked to IBD. The analysis was unable to tell apart different T cell subtypes.

From each donor, a roughly 2.6 ml peripheral blood sample was collected into PAXgene tubes and stored at -80 degrees C. Total RNA was isolated from whole blood with the PAXgene blood miRNA kit on an automated QIAcube, without T cell sorting. Peripheral blood from monozygotic twin pairs, either concordant or discordant for inflammatory bowel disease, underwent deep TCRalpha and TCRbeta repertoire profiling that used unique molecular barcoding. Smoking habits were recorded for all twin pairs, and individuals were classified as current, former or never smokers. Library creation used 5' RACE. Preparation of each TCR library used roughly 3.5 ug of total RNA. cDNA was synthesized with SMARTScribe reverse transcriptase in eight separate reactions per sample. During cDNA synthesis, unique molecular identifiers containing a 6-nucleotide sample barcode were introduced by template switching. TCRalpha and TCRbeta cDNA was amplified by two nested PCRs of approximately 17 and 9 cycles, with bead purification after each PCR. Before amplification, the cDNA was treated with uracil DNA-glycosylase and purified using the QIAquick PCR purification kit. In the second PCR, Illumina TruSeq-compatible adapters and sample-specific barcodes were added. TapeStation and Qubit were used to check library quality and concentration, and roughly 4.6 ng of each library was pooled. The pooled libraries were sequenced with 2 x 100 bp reads and custom sequencing primers on an Illumina HiSeq2500 single-index Rapid Run. Per the authors' processing: MiGEC version 1.2.6 was used for UMI-based consensus assembly to correct PCR and sequencing errors. MiXCR version 2.1.1 handled V(D)J alignment, clonotype assembly and CDR3 extraction. To normalise gene usage, clonotype sharing and MAIT/NKT TCR abundance, the top 1000, 10 000 and 20 000 clonotypes in each sample were analysed. Diversity was computed as the inverse Simpson index with the vegan R package after downsampling to 27 000 UMIs. Paired Mann-Whitney U tests were applied to discordant twin pairs, with Benjamini-Hochberg correction for multiple testing. TCRdb reprocessed the sequencing reads and holds a single record per CDR3 protein sequence, with no DNA. The V and J calls were not made by the authors but by TCRdb's processing. The table held for this sample gives more than 300,000 distinct CDR3 sequences. The ten largest clones capture approximately 2.4% of the sample.

This clonotype originated in a human donor with ulcerative colitis or Crohn's disease, or a healthy co-twin of an affected twin (not recorded which). The V and J segments used are TRBV5-1 and TRBJ2-1; TCRdb indicates TRBD1, and absent DNA this call remains unverified. Sequences were obtained from blood. This receptor has the CDR3 CASGGPGIGEQFF.